What follows are 9 T cell receptor beta chains derived from one specimen sequenced in a study of blood T cells in healthy people across ages. Next came a second PCR, run for roughly 6 to 11 cycles, which used a sample-barcoded 5' primer along with a J-beta primer mix. TCRdb analysed the 5' RACE reads with MiXCR anew, one entry per CDR3 protein. The top ten hold 25% to 30% of the sample, which has about 830,000 distinct CDR3 sequences, about 59% seen once. The sample was blood. Receptors were obtained from a man aged 30 to 45 in good health.

The sample holds a few counts of this clonotype. The V and J genes are TRBV5-1 and TRBJ2-5, with D uncertain. Looked up from germline, CDR1 is SGHRS and CDR2 is YFSETQ. CDR3 size: 15 residues. The ends were cut back, 2 bases at V and 1 base at J, with 12 bases in the middle. DNA for the CDR3: TGCGCCAGCAGCTTCGTTGGACGCGTCCAAGAGACCCAGTACTTC. As protein: CASSFVGRVQETQYF.

This chain links TRBV14 with TRBJ2-1; 11 nucleotides line up with TRBD1. With 5 bases clipped from V and 9 bases from J, the junction kept 6 bases outside the gene matches. CDR1 is SGHDN, CDR2 FVKESK, per germline. CDR3 length: 14 amino acids. CDR3 region: CASSKDRGLSEQFF. In nucleotides, the CDR3 is TGTGCCAGCAGCAAGGACAGGGGGCTCAGTGAGCAGTTCTTC.

This sequence joins TRBV6-6 and TRBJ2-1; D is ambiguous. This CDR3 has 10 amino acids. V gave up 0 bases and J gave up 15 bases, with 6 bases separating them. Germline CDR1 and CDR2: MNHNY and SVGAGI (reference sequence). Here the CDR3 reads CASSYSRLFF. The CDR3 nucleotides are TGTGCCAGCAGTTACTCGAGACTGTTCTTC.

The sample holds a few counts of this clonotype. The chain uses TRBV7-2 and TRBJ2-5; D gene ambiguous. This CDR3 has 14 residues. Trimming took off 1 base at V and 2 bases at J, with 8 bases between the two ends. CDR1 is SGHTA, CDR2 FQGNSA, per germline. The CDR3 here is CASSLDISQETQYF. In DNA form, the CDR3 reads TGTGCCAGCAGCTTAGATATCAGTCAAGAGACCCAGTACTTC.

The chain uses TRBV6-5 and TRBJ1-2; no reliable D call. The CDR3 is 15 amino acids. The germline V gene encodes CDR1 MNHEY and CDR2 SVGAGI. Trimming shortened V by 0 bases and J by 0 bases, and 8 bases separated the two germline ends. DNA of the CDR3: TGTGCCAGCAGTTACTCGATGGCGGCTAACTATGGCTACACCTTC. This translates into CASSYSMAANYGYTF.

CDR3 coding DNA: TGTGCCAGCAGCCAACCGACTAGCGGGGGGGCGGTTGAGCAGTTCTTC. Its protein is CASSQPTSGGAVEQFF. This chain connects TRBV7-2 to TRBJ2-1; 14 positions match TRBD2. This CDR3 is built from 16 residues. The V and J ends lost 5 bases and 9 bases, in that order; junction bases with no gene match: 9. The germline V gene has CDR1 SGHTA and CDR2 FQGNSA.

This chain uses TRBV5-1 with TRBJ2-1; 9 bases are shared with TRBD1. V gave up 3 bases and J gave up 10 bases; unmatched junction bases: 11. This CDR3 is built from 15 residues. The germline V gene has CDR1 SGHRS and CDR2 YFSETQ. The CDR3 DNA follows: TGCGCCAGCAGCTCGTTTGACAGGGGGACAGGGGAGCAGTTCTTC. Encoded protein: CASSSFDRGTGEQFF.

V gene TRBV7-9 combines with J gene TRBJ2-5, with 8 bases lining up with TRBD1. Germline CDR1 and CDR2: SEHNR and FQNEAQ (reference sequence). This CDR3 contains 15 residues. V shed 4 bases and J 4 bases; nucleotides not matched to a gene: 8. The CDR3 coding sequence is TGTGCCAGCAGCTCCCAGGACAGGGAAGGAGAGACCCAGTACTTC. Its translation: CASSSQDREGETQYF.

The CDR3 loop reads CASSPKAAVGPYEQYF. CDR3 DNA: TGTGCCAGCAGCCCTAAAGCGGCGGTTGGGCCCTACGAGCAGTACTTC. V usage is TRBV7-6 and J usage is TRBJ2-7; TRBD2 might be the D (5 bases). The CDR3 length is 16 residues. Between the trimmed V and J ends, which lost 5 bases and 2 bases, there was a span of 19 bases. Germline CDR1 is SGHVS and CDR2 is FNYEAQ.